This paragraph covers one T cell receptor (beta chain) sequence. Its antigen is as yet unknown. This sample was taken from a study of CD8 T cells in Susac syndrome. V was shortened by 0 bases and J by 2 bases, with 14 bases between the two germline ends. The CDR3 covers 17 residues. Germline V lookup: CDR1 SNHLY, CDR2 FYNNEI. Findings and limits, study-wide: The CD4+ T cell repertoires, which came from Susac syndrome patients, showed no sign of clonal expansion.

Random hexamers were used to reverse transcribe the RNA input (roughly 0.5 to 1 ug). The TCR beta CDR3 was amplified by immunoSEQ multiplex PCR across 54 Vbeta, 13 Jbeta. One entry per CDR3 protein, called by TCRdb with MiXCR from the immunoSEQ multiplex PCR reads. This table holds roughly 140,000 distinct CDR3 sequences, approximately 96% found once. The sequence was collected from a human donor with Susac syndrome. This chain links TRBV2 with TRBJ1-5; D not resolved. Sequenced input: CD4+ T cells from PBMCs. The CDR3 DNA reads as TGTGCCAGCAGTGAAGCGCTCGGGGAAGTGGGCAATCAGCCCCAGCATTTT. This encodes CASSEALGEVGNQPQHF.